This TCR beta chain appears in the sequencing data of a study of cytomegalovirus exposure and HLA in healthy donors. Trimming removed 5 bases from V and 5 bases from J, with 15 bases in between. CDR3 length: 14 amino acids. In germline, CDR1 is SEHNR, CDR2 FQNEAQ (reference sequence). The method was immunoSEQ multiplex PCR; TCRdb's version includes in-frame clones alone and lacks a portion of them. The sample carries fewer than 200,000 clones, about 85% recorded once. The specimen sequenced was PBMCs. The chain joins TRBV7-9 to TRBJ1-1; D gene ambiguous. The clonotype comes from a man in his late teens or twenties in good health and CMV-seropositive. The CDR3 nucleotides read TGTGCCAGCAGCCGTCCCGCGGAGGGAACTGAAGCTTTCTTT. Translating gives CASSRPAEGTEAFF.